This T cell receptor beta chain originates from a study of control samples from healthy donors and cancer patients. Repertoires were generated with immunoSEQ multiplex PCR, while TCRdb's copy carries only in-frame clones and drops some. Of approximately 26,000 clones detected, about nine tenths appear once; the ten largest clones hold around 15%. Sequencing input: PBMCs. This receptor was taken from a man in his fifties with lung cancer.

CDR3 loop: CASSIRQAIRVGELFF. CDR3 nucleotides: TGTGCCAGTAGTATAAGGCAGGCGATAAGGGTCGGGGAGCTGTTTTTT. The rearrangement uses TRBV19 and TRBJ2-2; D uncertain. Germline-derived CDR1 and CDR2 are LNHDA and SQIVND (reference sequence). The V end lost 2 bases, the J end lost 7 bases, and 17 bases lay between the germline ends. This CDR3 region has 16 residues.